This TCR beta chain stems from a study of T cell responses to AZD1222 COVID-19 vaccine. Sequenced by immunoSEQ multiplex PCR; TCRdb stores in-frame clones only, minus some. The sample consists of about 260,000 clones, more than 80% of them appearing once. In germline, CDR1 is LGHNT, CDR2 FRNRAP. V was cut by 4 bases and J by 2 bases, with 9 bases left in between. The CDR3 is 13 residues long. The study, taken as a whole, reports: It was only five to seven AZD1222 recipients who were seropositive at baseline. Mapped onto spike, vaccine-associated CD4 TCRs spanned it and were dominant at 160-218 and 743-854. Repertoires were sampled only after the peak T cell response.

Worth noting for this clone: Antigen specificity is unknown.

The V call is TRBV12-5, the J call TRBJ2-7; D is unresolved. Sequenced here: peripheral blood, sampled on day 0 of AZD1222 vaccination. The clonotype comes from an adult in good health. DNA of the CDR3: TGTGCTAGTGGTTCAGCTGACGCCTACGAGCAGTACTTC. Translation: CASGSADAYEQYF. Supplemented by reference TRBV12-5 and TRBJ2-7, the full variable domain reads DARVTQTPRHKVTEMGQEVTMRCQPILGHNTVFWYRQTMMQGLELLAYFRNRAPLDDSGMPKDRFSAEMPDATLATLKIQPSEPRDSAVYFCASGSADAYEQYFGPGTRLTVT.